A selection of T cell receptor beta chains follows, all from one sample in a study of blood T cell repertoires in COVID-19. Generated by immunoSEQ multiplex PCR, the TCRdb table keeps only in-frame clones and is missing some. The profile shows roughly 150,000 clones, approximately 81% of them singletons. Sequenced: peripheral blood. These receptors came from a woman aged 60-75 years with COVID-19, enrolled during active disease. Both conserved end residues are part of each CDR3. D genes are given only for firm matches. The size field is filled for only some rows; it gives once, few, many or a size class.

J: TRBJ1-2; D: -; size: -; length: 15; V: TRBV5-1; DNA: TGCGCCAGCAGCTTGGAGCGCGGCGCCGGCTATGGCTACACCTTC; CDR3: CASSLERGAGYGYTF
J: TRBJ1-1; D: -; size: -; length: 14; V: TRBV18; DNA: TGTGCCAGCTCACCTGAAAAAGCTAACACTGAAGCTTTCTTT; CDR3: CASSPEKANTEAFF
J: TRBJ2-1; D: TRBD2; size: -; length: 16; V: TRBV29-1; DNA: TGCAGCGTTGAAGCGGGAGGGCTAAGGGTCTACAGTGAGCAGTTCTTC; CDR3: CSVEAGGLRVYSEQFF
J: TRBJ2-1; D: TRBD2; size: once; length: 16; V: TRBV7-8; DNA: TGTGCCAGCAGCTCTCCAGCTAGCGGGAGAGAAAATGAGCAGTTCTTC; CDR3: CASSSPASGRENEQFF
J: TRBJ1-1; D: TRBD1; size: -; length: 20; V: TRBV7-6; DNA: TGTGCCAGCAGCTTAACAGGTTTTATCGCGCAGGGGGCTTTGAACACTGAAGCTTTCTTT; CDR3: CASSLTGFIAQGALNTEAFF
J: TRBJ1-6; D: -; size: -; length: 14; V: TRBV7-9; DNA: TGTGCCAGCAGCTACCAGAACGTGGATTCACCCCTCCACTTT; CDR3: CASSYQNVDSPLHF
J: TRBJ1-4; D: TRBD1; size: -; length: 15; V: TRBV6-1; DNA: TGTGCCAGCAGTGACCAGACAGGGCGCAATGAAAAACTGTTTTTT; CDR3: CASSDQTGRNEKLFF
J: TRBJ2-7; D: -; size: few; length: 12; V: TRBV5-1; DNA: TGCGCCAGCAGCCTGGACTTCTACGAGCAGTACTTC; CDR3: CASSLDFYEQYF
J: TRBJ1-1; D: -; size: -; length: 14; V: TRBV5-5; DNA: TGTGCCAGCAGCGCCCTCGGGGTGAACACTGAAGCTTTCTTT; CDR3: CASSALGVNTEAFF
J: TRBJ1-1; D: -; size: -; length: 14; V: TRBV19; DNA: TGTGCCAGTAGTGCCTACAGGGAGGGGACTGAAGCTTTCTTT; CDR3: CASSAYREGTEAFF
J: TRBJ1-1; D: TRBD1; size: -; length: 15; V: TRBV5-6; DNA: TGTGCCAGCAGCTTCCCCGGGACAGGGAACACTGAAGCTTTCTTT; CDR3: CASSFPGTGNTEAFF
J: TRBJ2-1; D: -; size: once; length: 14; V: TRBV30; DNA: TGTGCCTGGAGAGGAGACAGTAGACCGCATGAGCAGTTCTTC; CDR3: CAWRGDSRPHEQFF
J: TRBJ2-2; D: -; size: once; length: 17; V: TRBV27; DNA: TGTGCCAGCAGTTTCAGAATGGCAGGGACGAACACCGGGGAGCTGTTTTTT; CDR3: CASSFRMAGTNTGELFF
J: TRBJ1-4; D: -; size: -; length: 17; V: TRBV27; DNA: TGTGCCAGCAGTTTAGGGGGAACCCTTTGGAGGGATGAAAAACTGTTTTTT; CDR3: CASSLGGTLWRDEKLFF
J: TRBJ1-3; D: -; size: -; length: 15; V: TRBV7-8; DNA: TGTGCCAGCAGCCAAGGCAGGGGCCCTGGAAACACCATATATTTT; CDR3: CASSQGRGPGNTIYF
J: TRBJ1-3; D: TRBD1; size: -; length: 15; V: TRBV5-1; DNA: TGCGCCAGCAGCTTGTACAGGGGCGGTGGAAACACCATATATTTT; CDR3: CASSLYRGGGNTIYF
J: TRBJ2-1; D: TRBD2; size: -; length: 17; V: TRBV6-1; DNA: TGTGCCAGCAGTGGCACTAGCGGGGGGCCTAGGATCAATGAGCAGTTCTTC; CDR3: CASSGTSGGPRINEQFF